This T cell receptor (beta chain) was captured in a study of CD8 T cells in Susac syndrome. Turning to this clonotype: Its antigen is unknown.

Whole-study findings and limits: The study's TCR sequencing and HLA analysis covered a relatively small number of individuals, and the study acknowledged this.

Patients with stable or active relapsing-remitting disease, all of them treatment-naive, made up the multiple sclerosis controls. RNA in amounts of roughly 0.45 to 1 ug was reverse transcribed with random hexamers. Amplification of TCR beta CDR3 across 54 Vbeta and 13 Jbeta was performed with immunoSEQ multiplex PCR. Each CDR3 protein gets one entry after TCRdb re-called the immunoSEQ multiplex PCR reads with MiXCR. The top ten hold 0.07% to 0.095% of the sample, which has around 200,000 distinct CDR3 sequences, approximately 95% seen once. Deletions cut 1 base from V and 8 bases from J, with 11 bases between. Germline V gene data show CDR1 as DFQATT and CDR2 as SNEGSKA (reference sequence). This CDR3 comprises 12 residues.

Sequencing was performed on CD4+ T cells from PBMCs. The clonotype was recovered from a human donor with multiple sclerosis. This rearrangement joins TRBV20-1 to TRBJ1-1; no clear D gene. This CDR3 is CSARAPGLEAFF. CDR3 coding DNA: TGCAGTGCTAGAGCTCCGGGATTGGAAGCTTTCTTT.